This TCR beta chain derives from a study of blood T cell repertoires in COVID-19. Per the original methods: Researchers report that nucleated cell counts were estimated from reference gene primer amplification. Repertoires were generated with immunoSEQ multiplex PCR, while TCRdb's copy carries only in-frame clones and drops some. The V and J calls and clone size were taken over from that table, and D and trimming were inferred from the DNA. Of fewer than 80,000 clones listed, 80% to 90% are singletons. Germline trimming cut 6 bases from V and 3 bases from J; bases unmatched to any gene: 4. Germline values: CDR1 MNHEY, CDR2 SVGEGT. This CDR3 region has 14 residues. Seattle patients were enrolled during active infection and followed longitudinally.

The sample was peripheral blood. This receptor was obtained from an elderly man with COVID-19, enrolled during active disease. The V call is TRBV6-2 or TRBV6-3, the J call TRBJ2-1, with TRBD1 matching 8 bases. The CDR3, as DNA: TGTGCCAGCAGCCCAACAGGGGGCTACAATGAGCAGTTCTTC. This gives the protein CASSPTGGYNEQFF.